These T cell receptor beta chains were read from a single sample in a study of blood T cell repertoires in COVID-19. The table came from immunoSEQ multiplex PCR; TCRdb's copy has only in-frame clones and leaves some out. Here the sample spans about 65,000 clones, approximately 75% being singletons. The sequenced material came from peripheral blood. These TCRs come from a man older than 75 with acute or convalescent COVID-19. CDR3s include the opening cysteine and the closing phenylalanine or tryptophan. The order of the fields is D gene, V gene, clone size, J gene, CDR3 protein, CDR3 DNA. D genes are given only for firm matches. Size is stated for part of the rows, as once, few or many counts, or as a class when the clone is expanded.

d_gene: .; v_gene: TRBV18; abundance: once; j_gene: TRBJ1-4; CDR3aa: CASARAVNEKLFF; CDR3nt: TGTGCCAGCGCCAGGGCCGTGAATGAAAAACTGTTTTTT
d_gene: .; v_gene: TRBV5-3; abundance: .; j_gene: TRBJ2-5; CDR3aa: CARSVGGTGQETQYF; CDR3nt: TGTGCCAGATCAGTGGGCGGGACCGGACAAGAGACCCAGTACTTC
d_gene: .; v_gene: TRBV6-5; abundance: .; j_gene: TRBJ1-2; CDR3aa: CASSTANYGYTF; CDR3nt: TGTGCCAGCAGTACAGCTAACTATGGCTACACCTTC
d_gene: .; v_gene: TRBV3-1/TRBV3-2; abundance: .; j_gene: TRBJ1-3; CDR3aa: CASSQMGRWSGNTIYF; CDR3nt: TGTGCCAGCAGCCAGATGGGGAGGTGGTCTGGAAACACCATATATTTT
d_gene: TRBD1; v_gene: TRBV19; abundance: .; j_gene: TRBJ2-7; CDR3aa: CASSISRQGSYEQYF; CDR3nt: TGTGCCAGTAGTATCTCACGACAGGGATCCTACGAGCAGTACTTC
d_gene: TRBD1; v_gene: TRBV7-8; abundance: .; j_gene: TRBJ2-5; CDR3aa: CASSLAPYAGTGSVETQYF; CDR3nt: TGTGCCAGCAGCTTAGCGCCTTACGCCGGGACAGGGAGTGTAGAGACCCAGTACTTC
d_gene: TRBD1; v_gene: TRBV4-1; abundance: .; j_gene: TRBJ1-1; CDR3aa: CASSRQGPDTEAFF; CDR3nt: TGCGCCAGCAGCAGACAGGGACCCGACACTGAAGCTTTCTTT
d_gene: .; v_gene: TRBV6-5; abundance: .; j_gene: TRBJ1-1; CDR3aa: CASSRGGGTEAFF; CDR3nt: TGTGCCAGCAGCCGCGGTGGGGGGACTGAAGCTTTCTTT
d_gene: TRBD1; v_gene: TRBV5-5; abundance: .; j_gene: TRBJ2-5; CDR3aa: CASSLAPRDSGQETQYF; CDR3nt: TGTGCCAGCAGCTTGGCGCCCCGGGACAGCGGACAAGAGACCCAGTACTTC
d_gene: TRBD1; v_gene: TRBV7-2; abundance: .; j_gene: TRBJ2-2; CDR3aa: CASSERTGWNTGELFF; CDR3nt: TGTGCCAGCAGCGAACGGACAGGGTGGAACACCGGGGAGCTGTTTTTT
d_gene: .; v_gene: TRBV5-1; abundance: few; j_gene: TRBJ2-3; CDR3aa: CASSDLKTDTQYF; CDR3nt: TGCGCCAGCTCCGACTTGAAAACAGATACGCAGTATTTT
d_gene: TRBD2; v_gene: TRBV7-8; abundance: .; j_gene: TRBJ2-2; CDR3aa: CASSWTSGGAANTGELFF; CDR3nt: TGTGCCAGCAGCTGGACTAGCGGGGGGGCCGCGAACACCGGGGAGCTGTTTTTT
d_gene: .; v_gene: TRBV7-8; abundance: .; j_gene: TRBJ2-7; CDR3aa: CASSLSRVYEQYF; CDR3nt: TGTGCCAGCAGCTTATCTCGGGTGTACGAGCAGTACTTC
d_gene: .; v_gene: TRBV27; abundance: few; j_gene: TRBJ1-4; CDR3aa: CASSRLGEKLFF; CDR3nt: TGTGCCAGCAGCCGCCTCGGGGAAAAACTGTTTTTT
d_gene: .; v_gene: TRBV5-4; abundance: .; j_gene: TRBJ1-4; CDR3aa: CASSSDRTQEKLFF; CDR3nt: TGTGCCAGCAGTTCTGACAGGACCCAGGAAAAACTGTTTTTT
d_gene: TRBD1; v_gene: TRBV4-2; abundance: .; j_gene: TRBJ1-6; CDR3aa: CASSRTNRGSSYNSPLHF; CDR3nt: TGTGCCAGCAGCCGGACTAACAGGGGCAGCTCCTATAATTCACCCCTCCACTTT
d_gene: .; v_gene: TRBV7-3; abundance: .; j_gene: TRBJ2-2; CDR3aa: CASSLQGTGELFF; CDR3nt: TGTGCCAGCAGCTTACAGGGTACCGGGGAGCTGTTTTTT
d_gene: TRBD2; v_gene: TRBV4-1; abundance: .; j_gene: TRBJ2-2; CDR3aa: CASSLTSVETGELFF; CDR3nt: TGCGCCAGCAGCCTAACTAGCGTAGAGACCGGGGAGCTGTTTTTT
d_gene: TRBD1; v_gene: TRBV30; abundance: few; j_gene: TRBJ2-1; CDR3aa: CAWSDRYRQGYEQFF; CDR3nt: TGTGCCTGGAGTGACCGATATAGACAGGGGTATGAGCAGTTCTTC
d_gene: TRBD1; v_gene: TRBV25-1; abundance: .; j_gene: TRBJ2-7; CDR3aa: CASSFTGTGGYEQYF; CDR3nt: TGTGCCAGCAGTTTTACCGGGACAGGGGGATACGAGCAGTACTTC
d_gene: .; v_gene: TRBV10-3; abundance: few; j_gene: TRBJ1-1; CDR3aa: CAISSSQEAEAFF; CDR3nt: TGTGCCATCAGCAGCTCCCAGGAGGCTGAAGCTTTCTTT
d_gene: TRBD1; v_gene: TRBV2; abundance: .; j_gene: TRBJ2-7; CDR3aa: CASRPGTGVSYEQYF; CDR3nt: TGTGCCAGCAGGCCGGGGACAGGAGTCTCCTACGAGCAGTACTTC
d_gene: .; v_gene: TRBV18; abundance: .; j_gene: TRBJ1-2; CDR3aa: CASSPRGAGYTF; CDR3nt: TGTGCCAGCTCACCCAGGGGAGCTGGCTACACCTTC
d_gene: .; v_gene: TRBV15; abundance: .; j_gene: TRBJ1-5; CDR3aa: CATSRDSNTGIGNQPQHF; CDR3nt: TGTGCCACCAGCAGAGATTCGAATACGGGGATCGGGAATCAGCCCCAGCATTTT
d_gene: .; v_gene: TRBV28; abundance: once; j_gene: TRBJ1-2; CDR3aa: CASSLSGTNYGYTF; CDR3nt: TGTGCCAGCAGTTTATCGGGGACTAACTATGGCTACACCTTC
d_gene: .; v_gene: TRBV6-5; abundance: few; j_gene: TRBJ1-1; CDR3aa: CASSYASHTEAFF; CDR3nt: TGTGCCAGCAGTTACGCCAGTCACACTGAAGCTTTCTTT
d_gene: .; v_gene: TRBV2; abundance: .; j_gene: TRBJ2-1; CDR3aa: CASRLQGSGSYNEQFF; CDR3nt: TGTGCCAGCAGACTCCAGGGTAGTGGCTCCTACAATGAGCAGTTCTTC
d_gene: TRBD1; v_gene: TRBV24-1; abundance: .; j_gene: TRBJ1-5; CDR3aa: CATSDLRGLGYQPQHF; CDR3nt: TGTGCCACCAGTGATTTAAGGGGGCTGGGTTATCAGCCCCAGCATTTT
d_gene: .; v_gene: TRBV6-5; abundance: .; j_gene: TRBJ2-7; CDR3aa: CASSSPRLSYEQYF; CDR3nt: TGTGCCAGCAGTAGTCCCCGCCTTAGCTACGAGCAGTACTTC
d_gene: TRBD2; v_gene: TRBV6-5; abundance: .; j_gene: TRBJ2-3; CDR3aa: CASSWERGSTDTQYF; CDR3nt: TGTGCCAGCAGTTGGGAGCGGGGGAGCACAGATACGCAGTATTTT
d_gene: .; v_gene: TRBV5-4; abundance: .; j_gene: TRBJ1-4; CDR3aa: CASSLSDSPNEKLFF; CDR3nt: TGTGCCAGCAGCTTGTCGGACAGCCCTAATGAAAAACTGTTTTTT
d_gene: .; v_gene: TRBV15; abundance: .; j_gene: TRBJ2-5; CDR3aa: CATSLDSRETQYF; CDR3nt: TGTGCCACCAGCTTGGACAGCCGCGAGACCCAGTACTTC
d_gene: .; v_gene: TRBV7-9; abundance: .; j_gene: TRBJ1-4; CDR3aa: CASSPTGLEKLFF; CDR3nt: TGTGCCAGCAGTCCGACAGGACTTGAAAAACTGTTTTTT
d_gene: .; v_gene: TRBV6-5; abundance: .; j_gene: TRBJ2-1; CDR3aa: CASRLLVSNEQFF; CDR3nt: TGTGCCAGCAGATTACTAGTTAGCAATGAGCAGTTCTTC
d_gene: .; v_gene: TRBV6-5; abundance: .; j_gene: TRBJ2-1; CDR3aa: CASSYSRKGLYNEQFF; CDR3nt: TGTGCCAGCAGTTACTCGCGAAAGGGACTTTACAATGAGCAGTTCTTC
d_gene: .; v_gene: TRBV15; abundance: .; j_gene: TRBJ2-5; CDR3aa: CATSRDQSQGIQYF; CDR3nt: TGTGCCACCAGCAGAGATCAGTCCCAGGGCATCCAGTACTTC
d_gene: .; v_gene: TRBV10-3; abundance: .; j_gene: TRBJ1-5; CDR3aa: CAISGQVDQPQHF; CDR3nt: TGTGCCATCAGTGGCCAGGTAGATCAGCCCCAGCATTTT
d_gene: TRBD1; v_gene: TRBV11-3; abundance: .; j_gene: TRBJ2-7; CDR3aa: CASSSPTGSSYEQYF; CDR3nt: TGTGCCAGCAGCTCACCGACAGGGAGCTCCTACGAGCAGTACTTC
d_gene: .; v_gene: TRBV6-2/TRBV6-3; abundance: .; j_gene: TRBJ2-1; CDR3aa: CASSYQGWGYNEQFF; CDR3nt: TGTGCCAGCAGTTACCAGGGGTGGGGGTACAATGAGCAGTTCTTC
d_gene: TRBD1; v_gene: TRBV18; abundance: .; j_gene: TRBJ1-5; CDR3aa: CASSPTGLGQPQHF; CDR3nt: TGTGCCAGCTCACCGACAGGGCTTGGGCAGCCCCAGCATTTT
d_gene: .; v_gene: TRBV2; abundance: .; j_gene: TRBJ1-6; CDR3aa: CASSEGGGLFINSPLHF; CDR3nt: TGTGCCAGCAGTGAAGGTGGCGGACTATTTATTAATTCACCCCTCCACTTT
d_gene: .; v_gene: TRBV19; abundance: .; j_gene: TRBJ1-1; CDR3aa: CASSRVWSTEAFF; CDR3nt: TGTGCCAGTAGCAGGGTCTGGAGCACTGAAGCTTTCTTT
d_gene: TRBD1; v_gene: TRBV6-6; abundance: few; j_gene: TRBJ2-7; CDR3aa: CASRDRIYEQYF; CDR3nt: TGTGCCAGCCGGGACAGGATCTACGAGCAGTACTTC
d_gene: .; v_gene: TRBV6-5; abundance: .; j_gene: TRBJ1-4; CDR3aa: CASSYRSGPNEKLFF; CDR3nt: TGTGCCAGCAGTTACCGTTCAGGTCCTAATGAAAAACTGTTTTTT
d_gene: .; v_gene: TRBV25-1; abundance: .; j_gene: TRBJ1-6; CDR3aa: CASRGASYNSPLHF; CDR3nt: TGTGCCAGCAGAGGGGCATCCTATAATTCACCCCTCCACTTT
d_gene: TRBD1; v_gene: TRBV5-4; abundance: .; j_gene: TRBJ1-5; CDR3aa: CASRPGTGGDQPQHF; CDR3nt: TGTGCCAGCAGACCCGGGACAGGGGGCGATCAGCCCCAGCATTTT
d_gene: TRBD1; v_gene: TRBV19; abundance: .; j_gene: TRBJ2-3; CDR3aa: CASSIVGTGGRADTQYF; CDR3nt: TGTGCCAGTAGTATAGTTGGGACAGGGGGCAGGGCAGATACGCAGTATTTT
d_gene: .; v_gene: TRBV11-2; abundance: .; j_gene: TRBJ2-3; CDR3aa: CASSGGTRDTQYF; CDR3nt: TGTGCCAGCAGCGGGGGGACTCGGGATACGCAGTATTTT
d_gene: .; v_gene: TRBV5-6; abundance: .; j_gene: TRBJ2-5; CDR3aa: CASSFLFRGQETQYF; CDR3nt: TGTGCCAGCAGCTTTCTTTTCAGGGGCCAAGAGACCCAGTACTTC
d_gene: .; v_gene: TRBV21-1; abundance: .; j_gene: TRBJ1-3; CDR3aa: CASSLGGHSGNTIYF; CDR3nt: TGTGCCAGCAGTTTGGGAGGGCACTCTGGAAACACCATATATTTT
d_gene: TRBD1; v_gene: TRBV7-9; abundance: .; j_gene: TRBJ1-5; CDR3aa: CASSLGTGQPQHF; CDR3nt: TGTGCCAGCAGCTTAGGGACAGGCCAGCCCCAGCATTTT